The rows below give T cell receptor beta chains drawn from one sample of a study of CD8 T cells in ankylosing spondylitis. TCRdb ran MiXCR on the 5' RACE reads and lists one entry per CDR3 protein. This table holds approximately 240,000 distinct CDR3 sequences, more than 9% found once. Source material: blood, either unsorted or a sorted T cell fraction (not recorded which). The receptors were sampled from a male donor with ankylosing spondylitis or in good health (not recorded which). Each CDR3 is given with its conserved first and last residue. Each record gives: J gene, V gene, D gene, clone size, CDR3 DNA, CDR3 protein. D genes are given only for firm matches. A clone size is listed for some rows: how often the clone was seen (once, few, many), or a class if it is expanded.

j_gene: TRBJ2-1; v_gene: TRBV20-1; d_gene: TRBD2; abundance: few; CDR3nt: TGCAGTGTTCCGCGGGAGATAGATGAGCAGTTCTTC; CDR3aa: CSVPREIDEQFF
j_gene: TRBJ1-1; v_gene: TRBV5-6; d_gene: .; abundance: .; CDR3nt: TGTGCCAGCAGCTTGAAGGCAGGGAGGAGGGCTGAAGCTTTCTTT; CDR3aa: CASSLKAGRRAEAFF
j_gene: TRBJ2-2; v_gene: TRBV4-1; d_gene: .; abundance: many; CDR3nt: TGCGCCAGCAGCCAAGGACAGGTCAACACCGGGGAGCTGTTTTTT; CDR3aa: CASSQGQVNTGELFF
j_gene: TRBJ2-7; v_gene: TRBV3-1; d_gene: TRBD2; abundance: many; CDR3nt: TGCGCCAGCAGCCGGACTAGCGGCTACGAGCAGTACTTC; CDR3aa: CASSRTSGYEQYF
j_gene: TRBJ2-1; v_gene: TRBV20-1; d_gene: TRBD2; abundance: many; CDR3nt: TGCAGTGCTACCTCCTGGGGGCTAGCGGGGTACAATGAGCAGTTCTTC; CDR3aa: CSATSWGLAGYNEQFF
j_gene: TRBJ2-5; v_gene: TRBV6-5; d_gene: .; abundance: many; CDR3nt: TGTGCCAGCAGTTACCTGGGGACCCAGTACTTC; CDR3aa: CASSYLGTQYF
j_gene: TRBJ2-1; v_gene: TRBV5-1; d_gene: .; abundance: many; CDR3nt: TGCGCCAGCAGCTTGGGGGCCCCAATTGAGGAGCAGTTCTTC; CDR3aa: CASSLGAPIEEQFF
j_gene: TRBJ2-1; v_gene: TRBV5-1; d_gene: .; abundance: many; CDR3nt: TGCGCCAGCAGCTTCACTCAAAGCCCTAACTCCTACAATGAGCAGTTCTTC; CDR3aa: CASSFTQSPNSYNEQFF
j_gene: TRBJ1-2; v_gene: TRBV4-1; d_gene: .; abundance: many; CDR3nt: TGCGCCAGCAGCCCCTCCGGACGGGACTATGGCTACACCTTC; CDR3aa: CASSPSGRDYGYTF
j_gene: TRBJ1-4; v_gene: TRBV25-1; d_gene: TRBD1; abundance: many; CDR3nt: TGTGCCAGCAGTGAATATAAAGCTTACCGACAGGGGGAAAAACTGTTTTTT; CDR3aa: CASSEYKAYRQGEKLFF
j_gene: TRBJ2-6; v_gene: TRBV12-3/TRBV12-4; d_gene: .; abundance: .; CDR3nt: TGTGCCAGCAGTTTACGGGGTTCTGGGGCCAACGTCCTGACTTTC; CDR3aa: CASSLRGSGANVLTF
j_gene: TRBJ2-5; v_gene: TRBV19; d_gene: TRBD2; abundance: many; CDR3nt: TGTGCCAGACAACTAGCGGGAGAGACCCAGTACTTC; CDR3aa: CARQLAGETQYF
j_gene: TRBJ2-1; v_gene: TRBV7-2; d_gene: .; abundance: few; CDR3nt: TGTGCCAGCAGCTTAGCGTTGGGCGGGGACCCGTTCTTC; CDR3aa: CASSLALGGDPFF
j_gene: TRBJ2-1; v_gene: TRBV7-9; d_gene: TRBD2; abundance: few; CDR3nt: TGTGCCAGCAGCTCTAACTTGGGACTAGCGGGAGCCAATGAGCAGTTCTTC; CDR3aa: CASSSNLGLAGANEQFF
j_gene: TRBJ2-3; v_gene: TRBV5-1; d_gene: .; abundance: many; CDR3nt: TGCGCCAGCTTCTCCGCGTCAGGGAACCGTAATACGCAGTATTTT; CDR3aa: CASFSASGNRNTQYF
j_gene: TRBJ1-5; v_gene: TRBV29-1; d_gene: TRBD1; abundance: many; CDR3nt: TGCAGCGTTGGGACAGGGGCCCGCAGCAATCAGCCCCAGCATTTT; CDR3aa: CSVGTGARSNQPQHF
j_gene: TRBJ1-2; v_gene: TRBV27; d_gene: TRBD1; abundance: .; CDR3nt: TGTGCCAGCAGGCAAGACAGGGCCATGGGGTACTATGGCTACACCTTC; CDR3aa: CASRQDRAMGYYGYTF
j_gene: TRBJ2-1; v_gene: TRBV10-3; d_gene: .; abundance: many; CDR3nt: TGTGCCATCCGTGGGGTAATCAATGAGCAGTTCTTC; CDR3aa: CAIRGVINEQFF
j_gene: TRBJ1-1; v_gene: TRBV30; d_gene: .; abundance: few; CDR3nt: TGTGCCTGGAGGCGACCCGGGAGGGCTGAAGCTTTCTTT; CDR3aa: CAWRRPGRAEAFF
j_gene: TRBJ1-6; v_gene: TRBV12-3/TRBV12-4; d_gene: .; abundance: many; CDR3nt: TGTGCCAGCAGTTCCTGGGAATTCTCCTATAATTCACCCCTCCACTTT; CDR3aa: CASSSWEFSYNSPLHF
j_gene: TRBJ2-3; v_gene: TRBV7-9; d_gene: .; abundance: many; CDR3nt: TGTGCCAGCAGCTCCGTCCTAGGGGCCAACACAGATACGCAGTATTTT; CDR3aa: CASSSVLGANTDTQYF
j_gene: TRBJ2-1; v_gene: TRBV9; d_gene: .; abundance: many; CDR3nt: TGTGCCTTAGAGGGATCTGGACCCCCGCACAATGAGCAGTTCTTC; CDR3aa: CALEGSGPPHNEQFF
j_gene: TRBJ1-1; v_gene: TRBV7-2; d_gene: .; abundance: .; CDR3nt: TGTGCCAGCAGCTTATCGGAAGGCCCCACTGAAGCTTTCTTT; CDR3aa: CASSLSEGPTEAFF
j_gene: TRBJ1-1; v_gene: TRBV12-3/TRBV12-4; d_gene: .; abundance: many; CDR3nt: TGTGCCAGCAGTCCCCCGGGACAGAACACTGAAGCTTTCTTT; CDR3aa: CASSPPGQNTEAFF
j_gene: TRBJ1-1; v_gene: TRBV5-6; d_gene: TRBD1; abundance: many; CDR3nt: TGTGCCAGCAGCTTGGGACAGGGGAGAACTGAAGCTTTCTTT; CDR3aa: CASSLGQGRTEAFF
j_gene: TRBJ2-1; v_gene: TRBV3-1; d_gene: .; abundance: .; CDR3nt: TGTGCCAGCAGCCAAGACCTGTCGCTTTCCTCCTACAATGAGCAGTTCTTC; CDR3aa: CASSQDLSLSSYNEQFF
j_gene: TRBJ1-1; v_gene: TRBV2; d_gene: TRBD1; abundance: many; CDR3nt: TGTGCCAGCAGGCAGGGGGCGGATGAAGCTTTCTTT; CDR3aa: CASRQGADEAFF
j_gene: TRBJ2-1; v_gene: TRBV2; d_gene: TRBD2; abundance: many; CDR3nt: TGTGCCAGCCGGCGGGAGCATTACAATGAGCAGTTCTTC; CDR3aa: CASRREHYNEQFF
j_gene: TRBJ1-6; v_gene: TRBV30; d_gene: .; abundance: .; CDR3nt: TGTGCCTGGAGTGGGGCCTCCTCGAATTCACCCCTCCACTTT; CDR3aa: CAWSGASSNSPLHF
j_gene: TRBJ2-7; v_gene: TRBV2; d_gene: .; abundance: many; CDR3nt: TGTGCCAGCTGGCGGGACTCGTCCTACGAGCAGTACTTC; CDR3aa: CASWRDSSYEQYF
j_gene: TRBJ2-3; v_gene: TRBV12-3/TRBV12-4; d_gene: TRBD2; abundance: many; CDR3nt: TGTGCCAGCAGTTTATCCCTAGCGGCGTTCGCAGATACGCAGTATTTT; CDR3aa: CASSLSLAAFADTQYF
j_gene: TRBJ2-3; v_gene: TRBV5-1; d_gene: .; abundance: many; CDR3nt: TGCGCCAGCAGCTTGGACGGGAGTAGTAATACGCAGTATTTT; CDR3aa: CASSLDGSSNTQYF
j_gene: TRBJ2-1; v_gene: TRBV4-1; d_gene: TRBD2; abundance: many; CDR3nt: TGCGCCAGCGGCAGGGCGGGAGTCTCCTACAATGAGCAGTTCTTC; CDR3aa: CASGRAGVSYNEQFF
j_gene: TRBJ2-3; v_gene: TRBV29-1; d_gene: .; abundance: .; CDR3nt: TGCAGCGTCGCCGGGACTAGCACAGATACGCAGTATTTT; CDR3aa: CSVAGTSTDTQYF
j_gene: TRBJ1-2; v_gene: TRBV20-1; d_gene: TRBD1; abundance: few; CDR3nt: TGCAGTGCTAGAATTACAGGGGGCGATGGCTACACCTTC; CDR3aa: CSARITGGDGYTF
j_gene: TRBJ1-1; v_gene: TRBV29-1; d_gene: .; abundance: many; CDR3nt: TGCAGCGTTGATCGGGCTTTCTTT; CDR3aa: CSVDRAFF
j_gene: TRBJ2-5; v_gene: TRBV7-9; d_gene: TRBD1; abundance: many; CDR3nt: TGTGCCAGCAGCCCACCGCTCCCGGGACAGGGAGGGGAGACCCAGTACTTC; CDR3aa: CASSPPLPGQGGETQYF
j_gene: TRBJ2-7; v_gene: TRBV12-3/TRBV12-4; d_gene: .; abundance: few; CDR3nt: TGTGCCAGCAGTTTTCGGGACTCAATTGCCGAGCAGTACTTC; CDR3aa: CASSFRDSIAEQYF
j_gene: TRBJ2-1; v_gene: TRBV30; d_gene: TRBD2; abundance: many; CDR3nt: TGTGCCTGGAGTCTCATCACTAGCGGGGGGGCCGGTGAGCAGTTCTTC; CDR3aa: CAWSLITSGGAGEQFF
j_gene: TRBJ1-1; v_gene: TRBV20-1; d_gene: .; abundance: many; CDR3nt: TGCAGTGCTAGGACAGGGAACACTGAAGCTTTCTTT; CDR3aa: CSARTGNTEAFF
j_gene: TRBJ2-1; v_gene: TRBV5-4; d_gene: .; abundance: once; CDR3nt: TGTGCCAGCAGCTTGGAACTAGTGGTGACCTACAATGAGCAGTTCTTC; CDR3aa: CASSLELVVTYNEQFF
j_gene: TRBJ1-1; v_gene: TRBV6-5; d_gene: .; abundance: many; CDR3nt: TGTGCCAGCAGTTGGGCCCGGGACACTGAAGCTTTCTTT; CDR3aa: CASSWARDTEAFF
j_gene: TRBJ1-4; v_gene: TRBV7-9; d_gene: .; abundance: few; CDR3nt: TGTGCCAGCAGCCTAGAGGGGCCTCCGAATGAAAAACTGTTTTTT; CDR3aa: CASSLEGPPNEKLFF
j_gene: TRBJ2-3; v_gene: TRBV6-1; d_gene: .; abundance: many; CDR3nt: TGTGCCAGCAGTGAAGCGCCGGGTGTCGAGGCGCAGTATTTT; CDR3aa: CASSEAPGVEAQYF
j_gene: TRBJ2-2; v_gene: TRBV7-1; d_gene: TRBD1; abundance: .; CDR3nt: TGTGCCAGCAGCTCCGGGACAGGATACACCGGGGAGCTGTTTTTT; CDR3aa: CASSSGTGYTGELFF
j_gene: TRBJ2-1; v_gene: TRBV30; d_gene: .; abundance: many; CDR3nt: TGTGCCTCACGCCCCCCGCGGTCCTACAATGAGCAGTTCTTC; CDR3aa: CASRPPRSYNEQFF
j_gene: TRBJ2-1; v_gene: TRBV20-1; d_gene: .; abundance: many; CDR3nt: TGCAGTGCTAGAGATCGGGGACTCGACTACAATGAGCAGTTCTTC; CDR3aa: CSARDRGLDYNEQFF
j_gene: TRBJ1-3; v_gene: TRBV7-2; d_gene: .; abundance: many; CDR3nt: TGTGCCAGCGAAGGGACTCCTGGAAACACCATATATTTT; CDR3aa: CASEGTPGNTIYF
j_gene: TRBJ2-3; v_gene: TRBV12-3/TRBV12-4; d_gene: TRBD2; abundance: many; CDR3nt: TGTGCCAGCAGTTTAACTGGCGGGGGTAGGGATACGCAGTATTTT; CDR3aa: CASSLTGGGRDTQYF
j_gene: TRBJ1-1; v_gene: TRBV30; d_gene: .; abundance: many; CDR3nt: TGTGCCTGGAGCGTGAACACTGAAGCTTTCTTT; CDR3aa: CAWSVNTEAFF
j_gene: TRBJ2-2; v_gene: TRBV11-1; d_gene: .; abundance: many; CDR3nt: TGTGCCAGCAGCCCCGGCCGGGACGGCTTTTCGAGGGAGCTGTTTTTT; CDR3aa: CASSPGRDGFSRELFF
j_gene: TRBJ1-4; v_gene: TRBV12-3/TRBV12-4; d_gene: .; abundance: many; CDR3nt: TGTGCCAGCAGTTTAAACAGAAACGGTGAAAAACTGTTTTTT; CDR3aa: CASSLNRNGEKLFF
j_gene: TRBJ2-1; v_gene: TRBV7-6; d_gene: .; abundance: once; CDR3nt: TGTGCCAGCAGCTTTGTCGGCCGGGGGTCTGAGCAGTTCTTC; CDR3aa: CASSFVGRGSEQFF
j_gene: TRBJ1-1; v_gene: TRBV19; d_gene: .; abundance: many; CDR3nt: TGTGCCAGTAGTTCAGAGACGAACCTCGCTGAAGCTTTCTTT; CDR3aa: CASSSETNLAEAFF
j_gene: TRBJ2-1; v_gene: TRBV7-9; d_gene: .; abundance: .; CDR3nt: TGTGCCAGCAGCCCGGGCCAAGCTGGCAATGAGCAGTTCTTC; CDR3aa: CASSPGQAGNEQFF